This T cell receptor beta chain was documented in a study of radiation and T cells in renal cell carcinoma. Across the study: Nephrectomy followed 15 Gy stereotactic body radiation by 4 weeks.

The CDR3 has 16 residues. Germline V gives CDR1 SNHLY, CDR2 FYNNEI. V gave up 4 bases and J gave up 2 bases, with 17 bases separating them. Here immunoSEQ multiplex PCR was the method, and the copy in TCRdb shows in-frame clones only, minus some. The sample includes approximately 120,000 clones, 82% of them seen just once. This clone was seen a handful of times. What it binds is unknown. The study's findings and limits: From baseline, blood top tumor clonotypes peaked at 2 weeks post-radiation.

As to time point: baseline pretreatment blood. Noted treatment: 15 Gy SBRT to primary tumor, nephrectomy 4 weeks later. Radiation-treated patients gave blood at baseline, week 2 and week 4. This receptor was taken from a woman aged 55-69 years with renal cell carcinoma. Sample: blood, taken from a patient whose treatment included radiotherapy and nephrectomy. The chain has TRBV2 and TRBJ1-1; no clear D gene. Written as DNA, the CDR3 is TGTGCCAGCAGTGCTGGGCAGGCCGAAGGCAACACTGAAGCTTTCTTT. Its translation: CASSAGQAEGNTEAFF. The full variable domain, completed using reference TRBV2 and TRBJ1-1, is EPEVTQTPSHQVTQMGQEVILRCVPISNHLYFYWYRQILGQKVEFLVSFYNNEISEKSEIFDDQFSVERPDGSNFTLKIRSTKLEDSAMYFCASSAGQAEGNTEAFFGQGTRLTVV.